This T cell receptor beta chain was identified in a study of T cell repertoires in cytomegalovirus infection. In the study overall: Use of recently identified HLA-C-restricted and well-studied HLA-B-restricted CMV epitopes was part of the study. Public TCR beta signatures indicated both CMV infection and matching HLA type. The study, taken as a whole, reports: Summed frequency of shared TCR beta families picked out CMV carriers who also had the relevant HLA. There were HLA-C-restricted CMV-specific TCR beta clonotypes dominating the ex vivo response.

One entry per CDR3 protein, called by TCRdb with MiXCR from the reads. The top ten hold roughly 13% of the sample, which has around 360,000 distinct CDR3 sequences, about 34% seen once. The CDR3 is made up of 15 amino acids. Between the trimmed V and J ends, which lost 8 bases and 0 bases, there was a span of 15 bases. CDR1 is MGHRA and CDR2 is YSYEKL in the germline V gene. Regarding this clonotype: No antigen is known for it.

Sequencing used cultured PBMCs, obtained from culture after CMV antigen stimulation. The sequence derives from a human donor in good health (CMV status not recorded). Some clones in this sample may be carry-over from other donors' samples. The chain has TRBV4-1 and TRBJ2-3; D might be TRBD2 (6 bases). This CDR3 is CASDRGTSSTDTQYF. The CDR3 nucleotides are TGCGCCAGCGACCGCGGGACTTCTAGCACAGATACGCAGTATTTT.